Below are 3 T cell receptor beta chains sequenced from a single sample in a study of blood T cell repertoires in COVID-19. Assay: immunoSEQ multiplex PCR; the TCRdb copy retains only in-frame clones and omits some. The sample contains about 110,000 clones, over 75% of which appear only once. The sequencing input was peripheral blood. All receptors derive from a woman aged 80 or over with active or convalescent COVID-19.

The rearrangement uses TRBV28 and TRBJ1-2; TRBD1 matches 8 bases. The V gene's germline CDR1 is MDHEN and CDR2 SYDVKM. This CDR3 region has 13 residues. CDR3 DNA sequence: TGTGCTACCTCCAGGACAGGGATATATGGCTACACCTTC. Translated: CATSRTGIYGYTF.

This clone was recorded a few times. This chain connects TRBV6-1 to TRBJ1-5; tentatively, D is TRBD1 (5 bases). CDR3 length: 14 amino acids. CDR1 and CDR2 from the germline V gene are MNHNS and SASEGT. Between the trimmed V and J ends, which lost 2 bases and 10 bases, there was a span of 15 bases. The CDR3 nucleotides are TGTGCCAGCAGTGAAATCTGGGGCTCCGGACCCCAGCATTTT. Residues: CASSEIWGSGPQHF.

The V and J genes are TRBV6-1 and TRBJ2-2, with D possibly being TRBD1 (5 bases). With 0 bases removed from V and 4 bases from J, the gap between germline ends came to 9 bases. Germline V gene lookup returns CDR1 MNHNS and CDR2 SASEGT. CDR3 length equals 15 residues. In DNA, the CDR3 is TGTGCCAGCAGTGAAGCAGTGGGGCGCACCGGGGAGCTGTTTTTT. Encoded protein: CASSEAVGRTGELFF.